One and the same sample provided the 18 T cell receptor beta chains below, sequenced in a study of STAT5B mutations in CD4+ large granular lymphocyte leukemia. The repertoire was sequenced with immunoSEQ multiplex PCR; TCRdb's copy has only in-frame clones and lacks some. Altogether about 32,000 clones are present, over 80% being singletons, with the ten largest covering 4.4%. The sequenced material came from CD4+ T cells from blood buffy coats. Receptors originate from a human donor in good health.

This rearrangement joins TRBV5-5 to TRBJ2-7, with 7 bases identical to TRBD2. V trimming: 0 bases; J trimming: 2 bases; junction bases outside the gene matches: 8. This CDR3 spans 16 amino acids. Germline CDR1 reads SGHKS; CDR2 reads YYEKEE (reference sequence). CDR3 DNA: TGTGCCAGCAGCTTGGGGGGAGGGCTTAACCCCTACGAGCAGTACTTC. Residues: CASSLGGGLNPYEQYF. The full variable domain, completed using reference TRBV5-5 and TRBJ2-7, is DAGVTQSPTHLIKTRGQQVTLRCSPISGHKSVSWYQQVLGQGPQFIFQYYEKEERGRGNFPDRFSARQFPNYSSELNVNALLLGDSALYLCASSLGGGLNPYEQYFGPGTRLTVT.

The chain carries TRBV20-1 and TRBJ1-2; D is undetermined. V shed 5 bases and J shed 6 bases, with 10 bases lying between them. CDR3 length equals 11 residues. Germline V CDR1 and CDR2: DFQATT, SNEGSKA (reference sequence). CDR3 residues: CSAGPFDGYTF. In nucleotides, the CDR3 is TGCAGTGCTGGGCCCTTTGATGGCTACACCTTC.

The chain combines TRBV7-7 with TRBJ2-2, with a weak D call TRBD1 (5 bases). The CDR3 extends over 15 amino acids. V lost 2 bases to trimming and J lost 5 bases, with 12 bases between them. Germline CDR1 reads SSHAT; CDR2 reads FNYEAQ (reference sequence). The CDR3 loop reads CASSLLGARTGELFF. The DNA for the CDR3 is TGTGCCAGCAGCTTATTAGGGGCACGGACCGGGGAGCTGTTTTTT.

The V and J genes are TRBV11-2 and TRBJ1-1; D is possibly TRBD1 (5 bases). This CDR3 has 18 amino acids. V was clipped by 0 bases and J by 1 base, with 18 bases between them. Germline V gene lookup returns CDR1 SGHAT and CDR2 FQNNGV. The CDR3: CASSLDLYRGRTNTEAFF. CDR3 in DNA: TGTGCCAGCAGCTTAGATCTATATAGGGGCCGGACGAACACTGAAGCTTTCTTT.

The chain joins TRBV5-4 to TRBJ2-1; 9 nucleotides align to TRBD2. This CDR3 region has 16 residues. The junction had 4 bases not matched to a gene; V was cut back by 3 bases and J by 0 bases. Germline CDR1 SGHNT, CDR2 YYREEE (reference sequence). The CDR3 coding sequence is TGTGCCAGCAGCTCCTCAGCGGGAGGCTCCTACAATGAGCAGTTCTTC. It yields the protein CASSSSAGGSYNEQFF.

The J gene is TRBJ2-1, the V gene TRBV27, with D tentatively TRBD2 (6 bases). Germline-derived CDR1 and CDR2 are MNHEY and SMNVEV (reference sequence). This CDR3 contains 14 residues. V shed 6 bases and J shed 4 bases, with 13 bases lying between them. In nucleotides, the CDR3 is TGTGCCAGCAGGCGGGACTCCTATTACAATGAGCAGTTCTTC. Translation: CASRRDSYYNEQFF.

CDR3 DNA sequence: TGTGCCAGCTCCTCAAGAGGCGATAGAACCGGGGAGCTGTTTTTT. Its translation is CASSSRGDRTGELFF. The chain employs TRBV18 and TRBJ2-2; no definite D call. Per the germline V gene, CDR1 is KGHSH and CDR2 is LQKENI. Trimming took off 6 bases at V and 5 bases at J, with 16 bases between the two ends. This CDR3 contains 15 residues. The full variable domain, completed using reference TRBV18 and TRBJ2-2, is NAGVMQNPRHLVRRRGQEARLRCSPMKGHSHVYWYRQLPEEGLKFMVYLQKENIIDESGMPKERFSAEFPKEGPSILRIQQVVRGDSAAYFCASSSRGDRTGELFFGEGSRLTVL.

The rearrangement uses TRBV28 and TRBJ2-2; 10 nucleotides match TRBD2. The CDR3 runs to 17 residues. With V trimmed by 6 bases and J by 0 bases, 7 bases remained unmatched. CDR1 MDHEN and CDR2 SYDVKM come from the germline V gene. CDR3 bases: TGTGCCAGCAGCCCCGGACTAGCGGAGACGAACACCGGGGAGCTGTTTTTT. The encoded protein is CASSPGLAETNTGELFF.

The CDR3 bases are TGTGCCAGCAGTCGGGACAGACAAGAGACCCAGTACTTC. Translating gives CASSRDRQETQYF. The rearrangement links TRBV6-5 to TRBJ2-5; 7 bases match TRBD1. The length of the CDR3 is 13 residues. The trim removed 5 bases at V and 2 bases at J, leaving 2 bases unmatched. Germline CDR1 reads MNHEY; CDR2 reads SVGAGI.

The chain carries TRBV2 and TRBJ2-1, with TRBD2 matching 13 bases. Germline trimming cut 4 bases from V and 9 bases from J; bases unmatched to any gene: 12. In germline, CDR1 is SNHLY, CDR2 FYNNEI. The CDR3 length is 17 residues. DNA for the CDR3: TGTGCCAGCAGTGTCTCGGGACTAGCGGGAAGGTCTGGTGAGCAGTTCTTC. Protein product: CASSVSGLAGRSGEQFF.

The chain has TRBV19 and TRBJ2-1; 11 nucleotides match TRBD2. The V gene end was trimmed by 5 bases and the J gene end by 9 bases; junction bases not matched to a gene: 9. The germline gives CDR1 LNHDA, CDR2 SQIVND (reference sequence). The CDR3 has 15 residues. This CDR3 is CASSQKTSGRSEQFF. DNA for the CDR3: TGTGCCAGTAGTCAAAAAACTAGCGGGAGATCTGAGCAGTTCTTC.

The chain uses TRBV9 and TRBJ2-3, with TRBD2 matching over 12 bases. J gave up 0 bases and V 3 bases, and 5 bases lay outside the gene matches. This CDR3 has 17 amino acids. Germline V gene sequence: CDR1 SGDLS, CDR2 YYNGEE. CDR3 nucleotide sequence: TGTGCCAGCAGCGGCGCTAGCGGGAGGGCTAGCACAGATACGCAGTATTTT. Translating gives CASSGASGRASTDTQYF.

This chain joins TRBV2 and TRBJ2-2; no definite D call. The germline V and J ends were trimmed by 7 bases and 3 bases, with 15 bases remaining between them. Germline assignment: CDR1 SNHLY and CDR2 FYNNEI. The CDR3 contains 15 residues. Here the CDR3 DNA reads TGTGCCAGCAAGTGGCGACTGAGCGACACCGGGGAGCTGTTTTTT. Its translation: CASKWRLSDTGELFF.

This clone occurred once. CDR3 region: CASSQGPGRLNTEAFF. CDR3 DNA: TGCGCCAGCAGCCAAGGGCCAGGGAGATTAAACACTGAAGCTTTCTTT. The rearrangement joins TRBV4-3 to TRBJ1-1; possibly TRBD1 for D (5 bases). The germline V and J ends were trimmed by 1 base and 2 bases, with 14 bases remaining between them. CDR3 length: 16 residues. Germline CDR1 reads LGHNA; CDR2 reads YSLEER.

This chain connects TRBV28 to TRBJ2-6, with D maybe TRBD2 (6 bases). Trimming left V 3 bases short and J 0 bases short, with 15 bases between. Germline-derived CDR1 and CDR2 are MDHEN and SYDVKM. The CDR3 spans 18 residues. Here the CDR3 reads CASSLGGALFSGANVLTF. Written as DNA, the CDR3 is TGTGCCAGCAGTTTGGGCGGGGCACTTTTCTCTGGGGCCAACGTCCTGACTTTC. The variable domain in full, completed from reference TRBV28 and TRBJ2-6, reads DVKVTQSSRYLVKRTGEKVFLECVQDMDHENMFWYRQDPGLGLRLIYFSYDVKMKEKGDIPEGYSVSREKKERFSLILESASTNQTSMYLCASSLGGALFSGANVLTFGAGSRLTVL.

V gene TRBV7-7 combines with J gene TRBJ2-1; 8 bases line up with TRBD2. The CDR3 is made up of 16 amino acids. CDR1 and CDR2 from the germline V gene are SSHAT and FNYEAQ (reference sequence). Germline trimming cut 5 bases from V and 4 bases from J; bases unmatched to any gene: 10. CDR3 loop: CASSPNVAGLYNEQFF. CDR3 in DNA: TGTGCCAGCAGCCCGAATGTAGCGGGATTGTACAATGAGCAGTTCTTC.

The chain links TRBV10-3 to TRBJ2-3; 10 bases are a match to TRBD1. Trimming at V came to 6 bases and at J to 6 bases, leaving 3 bases not matched to a gene. Germline loops: CDR1 ENHRY, CDR2 SYGVKD. The CDR3 has 13 residues. The CDR3 coding sequence is TGTGCCATCAGGACAGGGGGCGATGATACGCAGTATTTT. Its protein is CAIRTGGDDTQYF.

The chain links TRBV6-5 to TRBJ2-7; D not certain. In germline, CDR1 is MNHEY, CDR2 SVGAGI. This CDR3 is built from 14 residues. V lost 2 bases and J lost 3, with 11 bases in between. CDR3 nucleotide sequence: TGTGCCAGCAGTTACGGTCGTGCGAACTACGAGCAGTACTTC. This translates into CASSYGRANYEQYF.